This TCR beta chain emerged from a study of T cell responses to AZD1222 COVID-19 vaccine (dated by TCRdb to the early 2020s). Broadly, across the study: TCR sequencing covered 233 trial participants: nearly 210 given two doses of AZD1222 and approximately 25 given two doses of MenACWY control vaccine. Enrollment into the trials was organized by age into subgroups of 18-55, 56-69 and 70-plus years, and those subgroups contained roughly 140, 27 and 60 TCR-sequenced participants, respectively.

The junction shows trimming of 6 bases on V and 0 bases on J, plus 11 bases between the germline ends. Counted from cysteine to phenylalanine, this CDR3 has 14 amino acids. Only the CDR3 part of the read is kept: 42 bases, read in frame from the first base. CDR1 MNHEY and CDR2 SMNVEV are derived from the germline V gene (reference sequence). Beyond this particular receptor, the publication reports: No day 14 peak-response samples were available, so repertoires were characterized only after the peak T cell response. The 56-69-year group was small, and its depth increase did not reach significance, likely because of low power. Vaccine-associated CD4 TCRs spanned the whole spike protein, with dominant responses in regions 160-218 and 743-854. After two AZD1222 doses, both the breadth and the depth of spike-specific TCRs were significantly higher than at day 0 and than in MenACWY recipients. Reportedly, almost half of the unique spike-specific TCRs recognized epitopes lying outside the regions that are mutated in the B.1.351 and B.1.1.7 variants. Participants were mostly white British and included more females than males, and it was suggested by the authors that clonal diversity may have been underestimated. Conclusions about previously exposed vaccinees were limited because only five to seven AZD1222 recipients were SARS-CoV-2 seropositive at baseline.

The CDR3 regions of human TCRbeta chains were analyzed by immunosequencing. Turning to the authors' computational methods: Repertoire TCRs were matched against a reference library of SARS-CoV-2-specific TCRs generated with the MIRA antigen-specificity platform. Breadth meant the fraction of unique TCRs that were SARS-CoV-2-associated, whereas depth meant the fraction of total T cells that were SARS-CoV-2-associated. Using the MIRA data, each spike-specific TCR was mapped to the spike region that the TCR reacts to and placed in a CD4 or CD8 class. Log10-transformed breadth and depth values were compared by one-way ANOVA with Sidak's multiple comparisons tests. TCRdb's version of the immuneACCESS table is confined to in-frame rearrangements and falls short of the full clone set. An unresolved V gene accounts for under half of the shortfall where checked; the remainder is of unknown origin. For V, J and clone size, that table is used; D and trimming come from the DNA. This sample is represented by about 130,000 clones; roughly 91% of them were singletons. The ten largest clones capture approximately 0.98% of the sample.

The sample's time point label, in plain terms: about 28 days (+/-7) after the second vaccine dose. AZD1222 recipients with second doses at about 4 weeks or about 12 weeks were pooled, because spike-specific TCR depth and breadth did not differ between schedules. Vaccinee samples came from UK trials COV001 and COV002, including a single-blind randomized controlled phase 2/3 trial of AZD1222 (ChAdOx1 nCoV-19) in healthy adults. Trial participant PBMC samples were collected at day 0 and day 28 after the second dose for TCRbeta chain sequencing. Worth noting for this clone: The antigen this receptor binds is unknown. Within one base of it there is no much larger clone, and no base qualities were kept.

The chain is made from TRBV27 and TRBJ2-5; the D gene cannot be resolved reliably. The material was peripheral blood, obtained 28 days after the second AZD1222 dose. The receptor was derived from an adult who received the AZD1222 COVID-19 vaccine. The DNA sequence is as follows: TGTGCCAGCAGCCCTACAAAGTACCAAGAGACCCAGTACTTC. It translates as CASSPTKYQETQYF.